This T cell receptor (beta chain) is drawn from a study of cytomegalovirus exposure and HLA in healthy donors. Notes on the study in general: Researchers had no immune exposure information except CMV serostatus available.

V was shortened by 3 bases and J by 3 bases, with 18 bases between the two germline ends. The germline gives CDR1 GTSNPN, CDR2 SVGIG (reference sequence). This CDR3 is built from 15 residues. With respect to this clone: Its antigen is as yet unknown.

The PCR used 60 Vbeta and 13 Jbeta primers. Clones were sequenced by immunoSEQ multiplex PCR, and TCRdb holds only the in-frame ones, with some missing. The table shows fewer than 110,000 clones, with under 80% occurring only once. Healthy bone marrow donors formed the donor group. Sequenced material: PBMCs. The genes are TRBV30 and TRBJ2-7; tentative D call: TRBD1 (5 bases). This sequence was found in a middle-aged woman in good health and CMV-seropositive. The CDR3 bases are TGTGCCTGGAGGGGTCTTCCAGGGAAGGTCTACGAGCAGTACTTC. Translated: CAWRGLPGKVYEQYF. Full variable domain (outside the CDR3, taken from reference TRBV30 and TRBJ2-7): SQTIHQWPATLVQPVGSPLSLECTVEGTSNPNLYWYRQAAGRGLQLLFYSVGIGQISSEVPQNLSASRPQDRQFILSSKKLLLSDSGFYLCAWRGLPGKVYEQYFGPGTRLTVT.